This note documents a single T cell receptor beta chain sequence. CDR1 is MNHEY, CDR2 SVGAGI, per germline. This CDR3 comprises 14 residues. V shed 6 bases and J shed 0 bases, with 10 bases lying between them. Across about two dozen US areas, participants ranged in age from 18 to 89 years. Clinical history reported by participants formed the basis on which cohorts were assigned. Resolution of symptoms, clearance, or two negative PCRs was present in recovered Cohort 3 donors. Per the study methods: Estimation of nucleated cell counts relied on the amplification of reference gene primers. Sequencing used immunoSEQ multiplex PCR; TCRdb keeps in-frame clones, though not all of them. V and J calls and clone size are copied from that table; D and trimming were computed from the DNA. The sample consists of around 390,000 clones, around nine tenths of them appearing once. This entry comes from a study of blood T cell repertoires in COVID-19.

The sample comprised PBMCs or T cells enriched from blood (not recorded which). The sequence was collected from a woman aged 45 to 65 who had recovered from COVID-19. The rearrangement joins TRBV6-5 to TRBJ2-3; the D is unclear. The CDR3 sequence is CASRDRVSTDTQYF. The CDR3 coding sequence is TGTGCCAGCAGGGATCGGGTTAGCACAGATACGCAGTATTTT.